This TCR beta chain stems from a study of T-cell reconstitution after alpha-beta-depleted transplantation in children. Preparation of the TCRbeta library involved a method that used unique molecular identifiers. TCRdb independently ran MiXCR on the PCR reads; one entry per CDR3 protein. This repertoire shows hundreds of thousands of distinct CDR3 sequences, roughly 15% found once; its top ten account for 5%. The germline V and J ends were trimmed by 5 bases and 7 bases, with 21 bases remaining between them. From germline, CDR1 is SQVTM and CDR2 ANQGSEA. The CDR3 covers 14 residues. This clonotype was observed at least ten times.

The chain is built from TRBV29-1 and TRBJ2-7; TRBD1 is a possible D gene (6 bases). The starting material was PBMCs, mostly from graft donor cells, obtained 360 days after TCRalphabeta/CD19-depleted stem cell transplant. The clonotype was recovered from a male patient under 18 who had a stem cell transplant for acute lymphoblastic leukemia, so the T cells may come from the graft donor. This chain's CDR3 is CSVYPDRSLGEQYF. The CDR3 DNA follows: TGCAGCGTTTACCCAGACAGGAGCTTGGGGGAGCAGTACTTC.